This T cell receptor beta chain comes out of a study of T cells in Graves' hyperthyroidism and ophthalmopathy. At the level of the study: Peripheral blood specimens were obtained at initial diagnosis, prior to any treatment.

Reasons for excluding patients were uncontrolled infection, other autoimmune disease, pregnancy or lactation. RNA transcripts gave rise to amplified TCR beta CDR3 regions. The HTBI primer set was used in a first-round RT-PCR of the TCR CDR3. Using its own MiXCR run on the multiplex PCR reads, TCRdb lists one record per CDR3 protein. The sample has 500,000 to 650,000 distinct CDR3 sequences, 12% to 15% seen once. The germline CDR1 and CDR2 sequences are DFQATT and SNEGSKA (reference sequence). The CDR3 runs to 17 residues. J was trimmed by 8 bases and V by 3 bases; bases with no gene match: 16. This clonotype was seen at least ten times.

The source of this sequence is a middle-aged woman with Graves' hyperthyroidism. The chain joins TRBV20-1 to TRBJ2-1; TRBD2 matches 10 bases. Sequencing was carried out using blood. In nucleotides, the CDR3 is TGCAGTGCTAGCCCACTAGCGGGATCCGGCAACGTGGATGAGCAGTTCTTC. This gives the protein CSASPLAGSGNVDEQFF.